This T cell receptor beta chain is from a study of shared clonotypes between healthy human individuals. The DNA input per sorted-subset replicate PCR was around 200 ng, corresponding to tens of thousands of T cell genomes. The table came from immunoSEQ multiplex PCR; TCRdb's copy has only in-frame clones and leaves some out. The table has roughly 1,800,000 clones, about 95% seen once. Only CD45RO-negative cells positively selected for CCR7 counted as naive CD8 cells, so terminally differentiated effector memory CD45RA+ cells were excluded. Concerning this clone: Other DNA sequences in the same sample also yield this CDR3.

Trimming took 3 bases from V and 6 from J, leaving 12 bases between them. This CDR3 has 14 residues. CDR1 and CDR2 (germline): MNHEY, SMNVEV (reference sequence). This chain connects TRBV27 to TRBJ1-5, with a tentative D call TRBD1 (6 bases). Input material: naive CD8+ T cells sorted from blood. The clonotype was recovered from a young man in good health. The CDR3 reads CASSFTGGSQPQHF. DNA for the CDR3: TGTGCCAGCAGTTTCACCGGGGGCTCTCAGCCCCAGCATTTT.